This TCR beta chain was sequenced during a study of cytotoxic CD8 clonotypes in ibrutinib-treated CLL. Study results and caveats: Private clonotypes, not public ones, expanded at ibrutinib response. Clonality at baseline surpassed age-matched healthy donors and tracked circulating CD8+ T-cell counts.

Germline V CDR1 and CDR2: KGHSH, LQKENI. The CDR3 sequence is 13 residues long. Trimming cost V 4 bases and J 5 bases, with 11 bases left between them. The repertoire was sequenced with immunoSEQ multiplex PCR; TCRdb's copy has only in-frame clones and lacks some. The sample carries 330,000 or so clones, roughly two thirds recorded once. A remark on this clone: Its antigen is as yet unknown.

Sequenced material: PBMCs, taken after 36 months of ibrutinib treatment. The chain recombines TRBV18 with TRBJ1-1; a weak D match, TRBD1 (5 bases). This receptor was identified in a human donor with chronic lymphocytic leukemia. The CDR3, as DNA: TGTGCCAGCTCACTGGGGGGGGATACTGAAGCTTTCTTT. Its translation is CASSLGGDTEAFF.